This T cell receptor beta chain was sequenced during a study of control samples from healthy donors and cancer patients. The table came from immunoSEQ multiplex PCR; TCRdb's copy has only in-frame clones and leaves some out. The table includes over 20,000 clones, 80% to 85% detected once. This CDR3 has 18 residues. Germline V CDR1 and CDR2: SGDLS, YYNGEE. Trimming took off 2 bases at V and 6 bases at J, with 26 bases between the two ends. This TCR was recovered from a man aged 55 to 70 with colorectal cancer. Sequencing was done on a sample of PBMCs. V usage is TRBV9 and J usage is TRBJ1-2, with a tentative D call TRBD1 (5 bases). CDR3 DNA: TGTGCCAGCAGCGTGGCGTTTGGCGAGGCCGGGGGATTGGATGGCTACACCTTC. Translating gives CASSVAFGEAGGLDGYTF.